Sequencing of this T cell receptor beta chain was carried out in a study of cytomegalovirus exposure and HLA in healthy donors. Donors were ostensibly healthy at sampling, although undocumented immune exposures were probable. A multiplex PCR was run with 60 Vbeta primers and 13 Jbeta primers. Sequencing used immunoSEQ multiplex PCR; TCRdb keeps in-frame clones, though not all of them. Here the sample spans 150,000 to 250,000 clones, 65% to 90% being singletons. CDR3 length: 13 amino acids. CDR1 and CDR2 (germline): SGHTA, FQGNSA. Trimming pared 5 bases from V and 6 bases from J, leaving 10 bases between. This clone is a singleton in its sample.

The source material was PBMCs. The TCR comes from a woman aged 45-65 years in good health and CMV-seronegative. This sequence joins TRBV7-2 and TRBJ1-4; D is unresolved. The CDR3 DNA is TGTGCCAGCAGCCCTTACATTGATGAAAAACTGTTTTTT. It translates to CASSPYIDEKLFF.